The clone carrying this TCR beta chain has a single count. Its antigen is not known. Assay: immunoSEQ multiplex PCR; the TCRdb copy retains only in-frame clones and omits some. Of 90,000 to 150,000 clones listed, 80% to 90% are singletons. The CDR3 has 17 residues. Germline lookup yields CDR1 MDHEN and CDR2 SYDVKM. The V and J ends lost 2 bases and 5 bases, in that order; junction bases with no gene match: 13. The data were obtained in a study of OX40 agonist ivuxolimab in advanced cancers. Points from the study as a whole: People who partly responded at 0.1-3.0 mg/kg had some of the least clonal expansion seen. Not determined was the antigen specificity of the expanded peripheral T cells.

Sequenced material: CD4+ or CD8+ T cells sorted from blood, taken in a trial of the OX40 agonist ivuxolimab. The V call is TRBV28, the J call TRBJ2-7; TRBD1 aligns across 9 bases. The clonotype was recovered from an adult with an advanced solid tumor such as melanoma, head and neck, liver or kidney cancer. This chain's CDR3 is CASSLGLSGTGLNEQYF. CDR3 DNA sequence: TGTGCCAGCAGTTTAGGGTTAAGCGGGACAGGGCTCAACGAGCAGTACTTC.